The 3 T cell receptor beta chains below all came from one sample that was sequenced in a study of identical twins. Each CDR3 protein is one row after TCRdb ran MiXCR on the 5' RACE reads. Here the sample spans 450,000 or so distinct CDR3 sequences, 20% to 25% being singletons. The data also belong to a second study, concerning T cells expressing NK-cell markers.

The sequencing sample was made of CD4+ T cells sorted from blood. The receptors were gathered from a woman under 30 in good health.

Many counts were recorded for this clonotype. This chain connects TRBV5-1 to TRBJ2-1; D might be TRBD1 (6 bases). Germline assignment: CDR1 SGHRS and CDR2 YFSETQ. The CDR3 is 15 amino acids. The V gene lost 0 bases and the J gene lost 0 bases, with 7 bases spanning the gap. The CDR3 DNA reads as TGCGCCAGCAGCTTGGAAGGGGGCTCCTACAATGAGCAGTTCTTC. Translated, it gives CASSLEGGSYNEQFF.

The J gene is TRBJ2-1, the V gene TRBV19, with D maybe TRBD1 (6 bases). CDR1 and CDR2 (germline): LNHDA, SQIVND (reference sequence). The CDR3 covers 14 residues. V lost 4 bases, J lost 7 bases, and 14 bases lay in between. The CDR3 bases are TGTGCCAGTAGTACCCAACAGGGTTCGAATGAGCAGTTCTTC. Protein sequence: CASSTQQGSNEQFF.

The J gene is TRBJ2-3, the V gene TRBV6-1; D assignment may be TRBD1 or TRBD2 (5 bases each). The length of the CDR3 is 15 residues. V lost 5 bases, J lost 2 bases, and 14 bases lay in between. CDR1 and CDR2 (germline): MNHNS, SASEGT. In DNA form, the CDR3 reads TGTGCCAGCAGTAGCCTTCGGGGCGACACAGATACGCAGTATTTT. Residues: CASSSLRGDTDTQYF.